The following is a TCR beta chain sequence with its context. Antigen: not known. The sorting of each CD8+ T cell subset was done in triplicate, at some 270,000 cells each. Phenotypically, naive CD8+ T cells corresponded to CD45RO-CCR7+CD27+CD95-. This sample was included in a study of CXCR3-negative and CXCR3-positive naive CD8 T cells. Study results and limitations: Sequencing showed both naive subsets with comparably high diversity, and memory CD8+ cells much lower. More hydrophobic TRB CDR3s were found in CXCR3-positive naive cells than in CXCR3-negative naive cells. Expression of CXCR3 was partially reduced after cryopreservation, and fresh PBMCs were used in most assays.

The CDR3 consists of 16 residues. Germline CDR1 and CDR2: SQVTM and ANQGSEA. The libraries of TRB cDNA were prepared using 5' RACE with UMI labels. TCRdb re-called the 5' RACE reads; one entry per CDR3 protein, DNA not given. This specimen shows roughly 60,000 distinct CDR3 sequences; the ten leading clones hold approximately 0.74%. The sequenced sample was naive CXCR3+ CD8+ T cells from blood. Documented subset: CD45RO-CCR7+CD27+CD95- naive CD8+ T cells expressing CXCR3 (TNR3+). The sequence was obtained from a human donor in good health. Some clones in this sample may be carry-over from other donors' samples. The chain combines TRBV29-1 with TRBJ2-2; TCRdb indicates TRBD1, and absent DNA this call remains unverified. Here the CDR3 reads CSVEDGYDRAAGELFF.